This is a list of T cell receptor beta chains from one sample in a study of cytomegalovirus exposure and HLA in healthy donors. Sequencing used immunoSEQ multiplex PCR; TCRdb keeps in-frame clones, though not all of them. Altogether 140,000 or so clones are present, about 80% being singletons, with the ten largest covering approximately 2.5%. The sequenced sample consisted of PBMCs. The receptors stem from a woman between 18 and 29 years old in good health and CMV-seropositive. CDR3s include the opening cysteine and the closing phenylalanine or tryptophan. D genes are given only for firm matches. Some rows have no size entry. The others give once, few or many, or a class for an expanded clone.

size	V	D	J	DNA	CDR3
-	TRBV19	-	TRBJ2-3	TGTGCCAGTAGTATATCGGCGGGGTTGGGAGATACGCAGTATTTT	CASSISAGLGDTQYF
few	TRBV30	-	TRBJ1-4	TGTGCCTGGAGTGCCCTCCCCTCCGGCAGGCAGGCTGAAAAACTGTTTTTT	CAWSALPSGRQAEKLFF
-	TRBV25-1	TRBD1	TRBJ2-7	TGTGCCAGCAGTGAATCGACACTGCCAGGGGGCTACGAGCAGTACTTC	CASSESTLPGGYEQYF
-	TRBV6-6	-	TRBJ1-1	TGTGCCAGCCTTCGCGGGGTGAACACTGAAGCTTTCTTT	CASLRGVNTEAFF
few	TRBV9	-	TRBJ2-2	TGTGCCAGCAGCGTAGATGCAGGTACCGGGGAGCTGTTTTTT	CASSVDAGTGELFF
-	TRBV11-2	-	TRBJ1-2	TGTGCCAGCAGCTTGCGGGCTAACTATGGCTACACCTTC	CASSLRANYGYTF
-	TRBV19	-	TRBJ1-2	TGTGCCAGTAGACTCGACAGATCCCCTAACTATGGCTACACCTTC	CASRLDRSPNYGYTF
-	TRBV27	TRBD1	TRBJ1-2	TGTGCCAGCAGTTACGAGGGGGCGCGCGGCTACACCTTC	CASSYEGARGYTF
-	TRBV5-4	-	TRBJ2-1	TGTGCCAGCAGCTTGACGGGATACAATGAGCAGTTCTTC	CASSLTGYNEQFF
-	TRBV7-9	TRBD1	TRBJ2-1	TGTGCCAGCACCATAACGCCACAGGGGGATGAGCAGTTCTTC	CASTITPQGDEQFF
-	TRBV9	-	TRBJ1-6	TGTGCCAGCAGCGTACGGGGGGCTGGTTCACCCCTCCACTTT	CASSVRGAGSPLHF
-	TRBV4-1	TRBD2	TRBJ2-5	TGCGCCAGCAGCCCCCGGACAGGGCGGACTAGCGGGGCCCTCGGGGAGACCCAGTACTTC	CASSPRTGRTSGALGETQYF
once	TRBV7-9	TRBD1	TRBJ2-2	TGTGCCAGCAGCTTTTACAGGGGGACCGGGGAGCTGTTTTTT	CASSFYRGTGELFF
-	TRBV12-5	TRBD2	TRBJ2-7	TGTGCTAGTGGTTTGGTACTCAGCGGGGCCATGGGATACGAGCAGTACTTC	CASGLVLSGAMGYEQYF
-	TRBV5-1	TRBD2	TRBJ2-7	TGCGCCAGCAGCTGGGGGGCCCGGACTAGCGGAACCTACGAGCAGTACTTC	CASSWGARTSGTYEQYF
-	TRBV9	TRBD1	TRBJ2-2	TGTGCCAGCAGCGTAGGACAGGGGGTAGCCGGGGAGCTGTTTTTT	CASSVGQGVAGELFF
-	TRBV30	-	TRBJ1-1	TGTGCCTGGAGTGTACTGGGAGGCACTGAAGCTTTCTTT	CAWSVLGGTEAFF
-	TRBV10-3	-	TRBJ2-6	TGTGCCATCAGCCTGTTGTTTACAGGGCCCCTCACTGGGGCCAACGTCCTGACTTTC	CAISLLFTGPLTGANVLTF
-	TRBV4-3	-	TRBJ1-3	TGCGCCAGCAGCCAAAGCCCAGGCACTGGAAACACCATATATTTT	CASSQSPGTGNTIYF
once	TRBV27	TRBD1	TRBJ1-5	TGTGCCAGCAGTTGGGACAGGAATAGCAATCAGCCCCAGCATTTT	CASSWDRNSNQPQHF
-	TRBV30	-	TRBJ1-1	TGTGCCTGGAGTATAGCCATCGCTGAAGCTTTCTTT	CAWSIAIAEAFF
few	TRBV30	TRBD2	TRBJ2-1	TGTGCCTGGAGTTCGGGACTAGGGGGATACAATGAGCAGTTCTTC	CAWSSGLGGYNEQFF
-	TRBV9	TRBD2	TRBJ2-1	TGTGCCAGCAGCGCGAGCGGGGGGCCCAATGAGCAGTTCTTC	CASSASGGPNEQFF
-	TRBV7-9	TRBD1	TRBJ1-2	TGTGCCAGCAGCTTAAGGGGGGACAGGGCAAATGGCTACACCTTC	CASSLRGDRANGYTF
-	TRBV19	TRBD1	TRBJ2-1	TGTGCCAGTAGTATCTGGGACAGGGGCAATGAGCAGTTCTTC	CASSIWDRGNEQFF
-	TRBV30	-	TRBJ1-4	TGTGCCTGGAGGGAGGGCTCTGCTAATGAAAAACTGTTTTTT	CAWREGSANEKLFF
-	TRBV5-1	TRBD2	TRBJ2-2	TGCGCCAGCAGCCCCCGGACTAGCTCGGGGGAGCTGTTTTTT	CASSPRTSSGELFF
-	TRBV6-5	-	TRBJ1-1	TGTGCCAGCAGTTCTCAGGGTACGGACACTGAAGCTTTCTTT	CASSSQGTDTEAFF
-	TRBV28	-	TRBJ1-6	TGTGCCAGCCGGGCGGGCTATAATTCACCCCTCCACTTT	CASRAGYNSPLHF
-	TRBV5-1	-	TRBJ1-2	TGCGCCAGCAGCGAAATGACAGGAGATCTTAACTATGGCTACACCTTC	CASSEMTGDLNYGYTF
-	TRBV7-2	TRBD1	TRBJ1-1	TGTGCCAGCAGCTTAGATTGGACAGGGCTATCTTTCTTT	CASSLDWTGLSFF
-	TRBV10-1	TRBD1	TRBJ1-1	TGCGCCAGCAGTGAGGCTAAACCGGGACAGGGGGCCACTGAAGCTTTCTTT	CASSEAKPGQGATEAFF
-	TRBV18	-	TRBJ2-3	TGTGCCAGCTCACAGAGGGCAACAGATACGCAGTATTTT	CASSQRATDTQYF
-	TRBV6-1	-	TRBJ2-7	TGTGCCAGACTCGACACGGTGAGCTACGAGCAGTACTTC	CARLDTVSYEQYF
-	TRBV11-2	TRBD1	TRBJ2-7	TGTGCCAGCAGCTTATCCACAGGACAGGTCTCCTACGAGCAGTACTTC	CASSLSTGQVSYEQYF
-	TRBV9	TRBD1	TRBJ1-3	TGTGCCAGCAGCAGGGGAGACAGGGCTGGAAACACCATATATTTT	CASSRGDRAGNTIYF
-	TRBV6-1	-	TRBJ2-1	TGTGCCAGCGGGAGAGGACCAGCGGCGGATGAGCAGTTCTTC	CASGRGPAADEQFF
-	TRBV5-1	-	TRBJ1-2	TGCGCCAGCAGCTTGGGAAGGGGCGCCCCCTATGGCTACACCTTC	CASSLGRGAPYGYTF
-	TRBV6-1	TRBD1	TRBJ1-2	TGTGCCAGCAGTGAGGGGACAGGGAGAGGTTATGGCTACACCTTC	CASSEGTGRGYGYTF